This is a list of T cell receptor beta chains from one sample in a study of shared clonotypes between healthy human individuals. The data were produced by immunoSEQ multiplex PCR, yet TCRdb's version contains in-frame clones alone and is incomplete. The sample has roughly 680,000 clones, 72% seen once. Sequenced material: memory CD4+ T cells sorted from blood. The receptors stem from a woman aged 30 to 39 in good health. Each CDR3 is given with its conserved first and last residue. Fields, in order: clone size, D gene, V gene, J gene, CDR3 DNA, CDR3 protein. D genes are given only for firm matches. Only some rows state a clone size, as once, few, many or a class for expanded clones.

NA	TRBD1	TRBV6-1	TRBJ2-4	TGTGCCAGCAGTGGGACAGGGGGCAACATTCAGTACTTC	CASSGTGGNIQYF
NA	NA	TRBV5-1	TRBJ2-3	TGCGCCAGCAGCCCCGCGGGACTTAGCACAGATACGCAGTATTTT	CASSPAGLSTDTQYF
NA	TRBD1	TRBV29-1	TRBJ2-1	TGCAGCGTTGGGACAGGCTCCTACAATGAGCAGTTCTTC	CSVGTGSYNEQFF
NA	NA	TRBV19	TRBJ2-3	TGTGCCAGTAACACTTATAGCACAGATACGCAGTATTTT	CASNTYSTDTQYF
few	TRBD2	TRBV5-1	TRBJ2-7	TGCGCCAGCAGCGCGCGGGGGACTAGCTACGAGCAGTACTTC	CASSARGTSYEQYF
many	TRBD2	TRBV9	TRBJ2-3	TGTGCCAGCAGCGTAGTTCGAGCGGGAGGCAGAGATACGCAGTATTTT	CASSVVRAGGRDTQYF
once	NA	TRBV28	TRBJ2-2	TGTGCCAGCAGGCCCCGCGGCGACACCGGGGAGCTGTTTTTT	CASRPRGDTGELFF
NA	NA	TRBV30	TRBJ2-7	TGTGCCTGGAGCGGTCAGGGGACCTACGAGCAGTACTTC	CAWSGQGTYEQYF
NA	TRBD1	TRBV7-9	TRBJ2-2	TGTGCCAGCAGCCCCACTCTACAGGGGGCGGGCGGGGAGCTGTTTTTT	CASSPTLQGAGGELFF
NA	TRBD2	TRBV18	TRBJ2-7	TGTGCCAGCTCACCATTAGATAGCGGGAAACCCGAGCAGTACTTC	CASSPLDSGKPEQYF